Presented here are 29 T cell receptor beta chains from one specimen sequenced in a study of blood T cell repertoires in COVID-19. Some clones are missing from TCRdb's copy, which holds only in-frame ones; the method was immunoSEQ multiplex PCR. The sample includes around 430,000 clones, approximately 90% of them seen just once. Specimen: peripheral blood. These receptor sequences come from a woman between 50 and 59 years old with COVID-19, enrolled during active disease.

This clone was found once. V gene TRBV5-1 combines with J gene TRBJ1-2; D ambiguous. Trimming took off 2 bases at V and 8 bases at J, with 7 bases between the two ends. There are 11 residues in the CDR3. Germline assignment: CDR1 SGHRS and CDR2 YFSETQ. CDR3 DNA sequence: TGCGCCAGCAGCTTTGGAGGGGGCTACACCTTC. Translating gives CASSFGGGYTF.

The chain has TRBV7-3 and TRBJ2-1; TRBD2 matches 7 bases. CDR3 length equals 15 residues. The V gene's germline CDR1 is SGHTA and CDR2 FQGTGA. J was trimmed by 4 bases and V by 4 bases; bases with no gene match: 7. The CDR3 region has the DNA TGTGCCAGCAGCTCCGCGGGCGGGGGTTACAATGAGCAGTTCTTC. Encoded protein: CASSSAGGGYNEQFF.

The rearrangement joins TRBV30 to TRBJ1-1; D may be TRBD1 (5 bases). CDR3 size: 13 residues. Trimming took off 0 bases at V and 8 bases at J, with 13 bases between the two ends. CDR1 and CDR2 from the germline V gene are GTSNPN and SVGIG (reference sequence). CDR3: CAWSVLGRGEAFF. CDR3 DNA sequence: TGTGCCTGGAGTGTACTGGGGCGGGGGGAAGCTTTCTTT. Full variable domain (outside the CDR3, taken from reference TRBV30 and TRBJ1-1): SQTIHQWPATLVQPVGSPLSLECTVEGTSNPNLYWYRQAAGRGLQLLFYSVGIGQISSEVPQNLSASRPQDRQFILSSKKLLLSDSGFYLCAWSVLGRGEAFFGQGTRLTVV.

The CDR3 loop is CASSLGEVQETQYF. The CDR3 bases are TGCGCCAGCAGCTTGGGGGAGGTCCAAGAGACCCAGTACTTC. This sequence joins TRBV5-1 and TRBJ2-5; tentative D call: TRBD2 (6 bases). V lost 0 bases and J 1 base, leaving 7 bases between the germline ends. Germline loops: CDR1 SGHRS, CDR2 YFSETQ. CDR3 length equals 14 residues.

The chain recombines TRBV28 with TRBJ2-7; 9 bases match TRBD1. CDR3 length: 14 amino acids. V lost 7 bases, J lost 2 bases, and 6 bases stayed unmatched. Germline assignment: CDR1 MDHEN and CDR2 SYDVKM. The CDR3 region has the DNA TGTGCCAGCATTTCGGACAGGGGAACCTACGAGCAGTACTTC. It translates to CASISDRGTYEQYF.

V gene TRBV12-5 combines with J gene TRBJ1-1; the match to TRBD1 covers 10 bases. V was pared by 1 base and J by 5 bases, with 4 bases of the junction left unmatched. Germline V gene data show CDR1 as LGHNT and CDR2 as FRNRAP. The CDR3 sequence is 15 residues long. The CDR3 nucleotides read TGTGCTAGTGGTTTGGCCGGACAGGGGGTTACTGAAGCTTTCTTT. Protein: CASGLAGQGVTEAFF.

The V call is TRBV25-1, the J call TRBJ2-5; 7 bases match TRBD1. J gave up 4 bases and V 3 bases, and 8 bases lay outside the gene matches. The V gene's germline CDR1 is MGHDK and CDR2 SYGVNS. CDR3 length equals 15 residues. In DNA form, the CDR3 reads TGTGCCAGCAGTGATCCTGCGGCAGGGGGAGAGACCCAGTACTTC. This codes for CASSDPAAGGETQYF.

The genes are TRBV19 and TRBJ2-7; 9 nucleotides match TRBD2. CDR3 size: 17 residues. The germline gives CDR1 LNHDA, CDR2 SQIVND (reference sequence). V lost 6 bases, J lost 3 bases, and 15 bases stayed unmatched. CDR3: CASRASGGTHRDYEQYF. The CDR3 nucleotides read TGTGCCAGTAGGGCGAGCGGGGGGACCCACCGAGACTACGAGCAGTACTTC. Complete variable domain (other parts from reference TRBV19 and TRBJ2-7): DGGITQSPKYLFRKEGQNVTLSCEQNLNHDAMYWYRQDPGQGLRLIYYSQIVNDFQKGDIAEGYSVSREKKESFPLTVTSAQKNPTAFYLCASRASGGTHRDYEQYFGPGTRLTVT.

The chain links TRBV7-8 to TRBJ2-2, with 12 bases matching TRBD2. The CDR3 has 19 amino acids. Trimming removed 2 bases from V and 4 bases from J; junction bases left unmatched: 11. Germline V gene data show CDR1 as SGHVS and CDR2 as FQNEAQ. The CDR3 here is CASSLRWLAGGTGTGELFF. The CDR3 bases are TGTGCCAGCAGCTTACGATGGCTAGCGGGGGGGACGGGCACCGGGGAGCTGTTTTTT.

The CDR3 coding sequence is TGTGCTAGTGGCCTCGGCGGGGAAAGAGAGAACAATGAGCAGTTCTTC. It codes for CASGLGGERENNEQFF. The chain recombines TRBV12-5 with TRBJ2-1; perhaps TRBD2 as D (6 bases). V was clipped by 6 bases and J by 5 bases, with 20 bases between them. In germline, CDR1 is LGHNT, CDR2 FRNRAP. CDR3 length: 16 amino acids.

This chain uses TRBV5-1 with TRBJ2-1; D might be TRBD2 (7 bases). Trimming took off 4 bases at V and 8 bases at J, with 19 bases between the two ends. The V gene's germline CDR1 is SGHRS and CDR2 YFSETQ. The CDR3 sequence is 15 residues long. CDR3 sequence: CASSRGYTGGDEQFF. CDR3 nucleotides: TGCGCCAGCAGCCGAGGTTATACGGGGGGCGATGAGCAGTTCTTC.

The rearrangement joins TRBV4-1 to TRBJ1-2; TRBD1 might be the D (5 bases). Germline CDR1 MGHRA, CDR2 YSYEKL. Trimming pared 4 bases from V and 4 bases from J, leaving 16 bases between. CDR3 length: 15 residues. CDR3 coding DNA: TGCGCCAGCAGCCTCCCAGGAGGGCAGGGCTATGGCTACACCTTC. It is translated as CASSLPGGQGYGYTF.

The CDR3 nucleotides are TGTGCCAGCAGTTTACGGGGCACAGATACGCAGTATTTT. It yields the protein CASSLRGTDTQYF. The chain joins TRBV27 to TRBJ2-3; D is undetermined. CDR1 and CDR2 from the germline V gene are MNHEY and SMNVEV (reference sequence). The CDR3 runs 13 residues. V dropped 2 bases and J dropped 1 base, with 4 bases sitting between them.

DNA for the CDR3: TGTGCCAGCAGCTTGGGGCAATTTGCCTACGAGCAGTACTTC. This sequence encodes CASSLGQFAYEQYF. V is TRBV5-6 and J is TRBJ2-7; D ambiguous. The CDR3 extends over 14 amino acids. CDR1 is SGHDT, CDR2 YYEEEE, per germline. V was pared by 0 bases and J by 2 bases, with 9 bases between.

The V gene is TRBV4-2, the J gene TRBJ1-5; 10 nucleotides line up with TRBD1. Per the germline V gene, CDR1 is LGHNA and CDR2 is YNFKEQ. The CDR3 spans 17 residues. The V and J ends lost 1 base and 2 bases, in that order; junction bases with no gene match: 5. The CDR3 region is CASSQVRDRGRNQPQHF. Here the CDR3 DNA reads TGTGCCAGCAGCCAAGTGAGGGACAGGGGTCGCAATCAGCCCCAGCATTTT.

This chain joins TRBV5-1 and TRBJ2-2; D perhaps matches TRBD2 (5 bases). Trimming took 0 bases from V and 4 from J, leaving 13 bases between them. Germline V CDR1 and CDR2: SGHRS, YFSETQ. The CDR3 runs 16 residues. The CDR3 is CASSLVYSRGTGELFF. CDR3 in DNA: TGCGCCAGCAGCTTGGTATACAGCCGGGGCACCGGGGAGCTGTTTTTT.

The genes are TRBV15 and TRBJ1-3, with a possible D match to TRBD1 (5 bases). V lost 1 base and J lost 0, with 10 bases in between. The CDR3 length is 16 residues. The germline gives CDR1 LNHNV, CDR2 YYDKDF (reference sequence). The CDR3 loop reads CATSRGGQLSGNTIYF. Here the CDR3 DNA reads TGTGCCACCAGCAGAGGAGGACAACTCTCTGGAAACACCATATATTTT.

The chain carries TRBV11-2 and TRBJ2-7; 13 bases align to TRBD2. Trimming removed 6 bases from V and 2 bases from J; junction bases left unmatched: 4. CDR3 length equals 15 residues. Per the germline V gene, CDR1 is SGHAT and CDR2 is FQNNGV. The CDR3 sequence: CASRLTSGGAYEQYF. The CDR3 nucleotides read TGTGCCAGCAGACTTACTAGCGGGGGGGCCTACGAGCAGTACTTC.

The chain has TRBV3-1 (or the pseudogene TRBV3-2) and TRBJ1-4, with D possibly matching TRBD1 (5 bases). CDR1 is LGHDT, CDR2 YNNKEL, per germline (reference sequence). The CDR3 covers 14 residues. Trimming took off 4 bases at V and 6 bases at J, with 12 bases between the two ends. The CDR3 reads CASSPGVVDEKLFF. Written as DNA, the CDR3 is TGTGCCAGCAGCCCGGGGGTAGTGGATGAAAAACTGTTTTTT.

The V call is TRBV5-1, the J call TRBJ2-3; 9 nucleotides agree with TRBD1. Germline V gene sequence: CDR1 SGHRS, CDR2 YFSETQ. This CDR3 is 13 amino acids long. The J segment lost 5 bases and the V segment lost 4 bases, leaving 2 bases of the junction unmatched. CDR3 loop: CASSRDREDTQYF. CDR3 DNA sequence: TGCGCCAGCAGCCGGGACAGGGAAGATACGCAGTATTTT.

The chain uses TRBV6-5 and TRBJ1-5; D unclear. CDR1 MNHEY and CDR2 SVGAGI come from the germline V gene. The CDR3 contains 14 residues. The ends were cut back, 10 bases at V and 2 bases at J, with 15 bases in the middle. In DNA form, the CDR3 reads TGTGCCACCATGCCCTTCACGGGCAATCAGCCCCAGCATTTT. Its protein product is CATMPFTGNQPQHF.

The chain has TRBV6-5 and TRBJ2-1; TRBD2 matches 8 bases. Trimming removed 6 bases from V and 6 bases from J; junction bases left unmatched: 10. The CDR3 extends over 15 amino acids. Germline lookup yields CDR1 MNHEY and CDR2 SVGAGI. CDR3 nucleotides: TGTGCCAGCAGCCAGACTAGCGTCGTCTTCAATGAGCAGTTCTTC. Translated: CASSQTSVVFNEQFF.

The CDR3 loop is CAWNPAALAEAFF. CDR3 sequence (DNA): TGTGCCTGGAATCCGGCGGCACTCGCTGAAGCTTTCTTT. The chain joins TRBV30 to TRBJ1-1; no firm D call. Germline loops: CDR1 GTSNPN, CDR2 SVGIG (reference sequence). The CDR3 length is 13 residues. Between the trimmed V and J ends, which lost 4 bases and 6 bases, there was a span of 15 bases.

The count of this clone is one. The same CDR3 arises from other DNA sequences in this sample as well. The V call is TRBV9, the J call TRBJ2-3; 7 nucleotides line up with TRBD2. The trim removed 0 bases at V and 5 bases at J, leaving 0 bases unmatched. Germline CDR1 and CDR2: SGDLS and YYNGEE. The length of the CDR3 is 13 residues. This CDR3 is CASSVASGDTQYF. In nucleotides, the CDR3 is TGTGCCAGCAGCGTAGCTAGCGGAGATACGCAGTATTTT.

This CDR3 is CASSAGQNLEKLFF. The CDR3 bases are TGTGCCAGCAGTGCAGGACAGAACCTTGAAAAACTGTTTTTT. This rearrangement joins TRBV2 to TRBJ1-4; maybe TRBD1 (6 bases). Germline CDR1 SNHLY, CDR2 FYNNEI. This CDR3 comprises 14 residues. Trimming left V 4 bases short and J 7 bases short, with 13 bases between.

V and J are TRBV12-3 or TRBV12-4 and TRBJ2-3; the D is unclear. The CDR3 is 11 residues long. V was shortened by 8 bases and J by 4 bases, with 7 bases between the two germline ends. For the CDR3, the DNA is TGTGCCAGCTTTGCGGCAGATACGCAGTATTTT. It specifies CASFAADTQYF.

This chain links TRBV2 with TRBJ2-5; D remains unclear. V lost 4 bases and J lost 2, with 5 bases in between. The length of the CDR3 is 12 residues. The germline CDR1 and CDR2 sequences are SNHLY and FYNNEI. The CDR3 sequence is CASSVRQETQYF. The CDR3 region has the DNA TGTGCCAGCAGTGTTCGGCAAGAGACCCAGTACTTC. Filled out from reference TRBV2 and TRBJ2-5, the complete variable domain reads EPEVTQTPSHQVTQMGQEVILRCVPISNHLYFYWYRQILGQKVEFLVSFYNNEISEKSEIFDDQFSVERPDGSNFTLKIRSTKLEDSAMYFCASSVRQETQYFGPGTRLLVL.

This clone has only one observation. The chain is built from TRBV4-2 and TRBJ2-7, with D tentatively TRBD2 (7 bases). CDR1 is LGHNA, CDR2 YNFKEQ, per germline. CDR3 size: 18 residues. Trimming stripped 0 bases from V and 7 bases from J, with 25 bases between. The CDR3 DNA reads TGTGCCAGCAGCCAAGATCGAGGACGAGCGGGGCCGAGGGGGGAGCAGTACTTC. It encodes CASSQDRGRAGPRGEQYF.

This chain uses TRBV28 with TRBJ2-7, with TRBD1 identical over 9 bases. This CDR3 is 15 amino acids long. V was clipped by 5 bases and J by 3 bases; unmatched bases: 8. Germline CDR1 is MDHEN and CDR2 is SYDVKM. The CDR3 is CASSTNRGRCYEQYF. The DNA of the CDR3 is TGTGCCAGCAGTACCAACAGGGGGCGGTGCTACGAGCAGTACTTC.